The sequence of this T cell receptor beta chain was determined in a study of cytomegalovirus exposure and HLA in healthy donors. Using immunoSEQ multiplex PCR, the repertoire was profiled, and TCRdb retains in-frame clones only, with some absent. The data show 120,000 or so clones, approximately 91% seen once. This receptor was identified in a man under 40 in good health and CMV-seronegative. Material: PBMCs.

CDR3 protein: CASSLSRQGGDEQFF. CDR3 nucleotide sequence: TGTGCCAGCAGTTTATCTAGACAGGGGGGGGATGAGCAGTTCTTC. The chain links TRBV27 to TRBJ2-1; 9 positions match TRBD1. Unmatched junction bases numbered 5, after V lost 0 bases and J lost 8 bases. Germline V lookup: CDR1 MNHEY, CDR2 SMNVEV (reference sequence). CDR3 length equals 15 residues.